What follows describes a single T cell receptor (beta chain). Its antigen is not identified. These data originate in a study of cytomegalovirus exposure and HLA in healthy donors. At the level of the study: As an earlier analysis found, some 180 million T cells yielded 95 million to 130 million unique TCR beta sequences. Study-level points and caveats: Fewer N-insertions (relative to the approximately 700-donor mean) were reportedly seen in an Asian-associated ancestry cluster in a later analysis. Cytomegalovirus association was assigned to 170 or so TCR beta chains.

A multiplex PCR was run with 60 Vbeta primers and 13 Jbeta primers. Clones were sequenced by immunoSEQ multiplex PCR, and TCRdb holds only the in-frame ones, with some missing. Of 150,000 to 200,000 clones listed, roughly four fifths are singletons. V was pared by 3 bases and J by 8 bases, with 16 bases between. The length of the CDR3 is 14 residues. From germline, CDR1 is ENHRY and CDR2 SYGVKD. The sequence was collected from a female donor in good health and CMV-seronegative. Sample: PBMCs. The chain employs TRBV10-3 and TRBJ1-2, with D hard to call. For the CDR3, the DNA is TGTGCCATCAGTGATTACAGCATGGCCCGAGGCTACACCTTC. Encoded protein: CAISDYSMARGYTF.